Sequencing of this TCR beta chain was carried out in a study of cytomegalovirus exposure and HLA in healthy donors. General study results and limits: Apart from CMV serostatus, no immune exposure information was available. In a later analysis, V- and J-gene trimming of beta chains associated with a DCLRE1C missense variant, replicated independently.

Germline CDR1 and CDR2: MNHEY and SMNVEV (reference sequence). This CDR3 is built from 18 residues. Trimming removed 5 bases from V and 0 bases from J; junction bases left unmatched: 8. A remark on this clone: As yet, its antigen is unknown.

PCR primers comprised 60 Vbeta and 13 Jbeta primers. As originally analysed: The count from a later analysis was about 80 million unique TCR beta chains, roughly 11 million of them shared. Data came from immunoSEQ multiplex PCR; TCRdb stores just in-frame clones and leaves some out. Clonal size and the V and J genes are those of that table, whereas D and trimming came from the DNA. The sample lists around 140,000 clones, 70% to 85% occurring once. This sequence joins TRBV27 and TRBJ2-3; 13 bases fit TRBD2. The TCR was taken from a woman between 40 and 50 years old in good health and CMV-seronegative. Material for sequencing was PBMCs. For the CDR3, the DNA is TGTGCCAGCAGTCCACTGAGACTAGCGGGAGGTAGCACAGATACGCAGTATTTT. Amino acids: CASSPLRLAGGSTDTQYF.